Each of the 4 T cell receptor beta chains below was sequenced from the same sample in a study of T cell responses to AZD1222 COVID-19 vaccine. TCRdb's copy holds only in-frame clones and misses some; the assay was immunoSEQ multiplex PCR. Seen here are roughly 260,000 clones, approximately 95% observed once, and the top ten hold around 0.6%. This material consisted of peripheral blood, taken on day 0 of AZD1222 vaccination. The origin of the receptors is an adult in good health.

To note about this clone: Other DNA sequences of this sample code for an identical CDR3. The J gene is TRBJ2-2, the V gene TRBV28; D gene uncertain. Germline V gene sequence: CDR1 MDHEN, CDR2 SYDVKM. CDR3 length: 11 residues. Trimming took 3 bases from V and 5 from J, leaving 1 base between them. CDR3 DNA: TGTGCCAGCAGTTTGACCGGGGAGCTGTTTTTT. It codes for CASSLTGELFF.

The CDR3 nucleotides are TGTGCCATCGGAGAACAAATTAGTAACACTGAAGCTTTCTTT. Translated: CAIGEQISNTEAFF. This chain links TRBV10-3 with TRBJ1-1; the D is unclear. The CDR3 contains 14 residues. V was cut by 8 bases and J by 2 bases, with 15 bases left in between. The germline V gene has CDR1 ENHRY and CDR2 SYGVKD.

About this clone itself: The identical CDR3 is also encoded by other nucleotide sequences in the sample. The V and J genes are TRBV28 and TRBJ2-7; maybe TRBD2 (5 bases). The length of the CDR3 is 14 residues. Trimming removed 3 bases from V and 0 bases from J, with 9 bases in between. The V gene's germline CDR1 is MDHEN and CDR2 SYDVKM. The CDR3 DNA is TGTGCCAGCAGTTTGCCTGGGAGCTCCTACGAGCAGTACTTC. Amino acid sequence: CASSLPGSSYEQYF.

The chain joins TRBV7-9 to TRBJ2-7, with 8 bases aligning to TRBD1. The J segment lost 4 bases and the V segment lost 5 bases, leaving 7 bases of the junction unmatched. The CDR3 has 14 amino acids. The germline V gene encodes CDR1 SEHNR and CDR2 FQNEAQ (reference sequence). The CDR3 here is CASSNGQGGYEQYF. The CDR3 DNA sequence: TGTGCCAGCAGCAATGGACAGGGTGGTTACGAGCAGTACTTC.